The 8 T cell receptor beta chains presented below share a single source sample, sequenced in a study of cytomegalovirus exposure and HLA in healthy donors. Vbeta (60) and Jbeta (13) primers were used in the PCR. Libraries were prepared by immunoSEQ multiplex PCR; TCRdb keeps only in-frame clonotypes and omits some of them. The sample lists approximately 150,000 clones; approximately 71% were seen once. The source material was PBMCs. The receptor set was obtained from a man aged 45 to 65 in good health and CMV-seronegative.

This chain links TRBV7-2 with TRBJ2-7; 7 bases line up with TRBD1. From germline, CDR1 is SGHTA and CDR2 FQGNSA. With 4 bases clipped from V and 4 bases from J, the junction kept 7 bases outside the gene matches. CDR3 size: 14 residues. The CDR3 DNA reads as TGTGCCAGCAGCTCTGACAGGGTCCGGTACGAGCAGTACTTC. Translated: CASSSDRVRYEQYF.

This clone was counted only a few times. The chain combines TRBV5-1 with TRBJ1-3, with TRBD1 identical over 8 bases. The CDR3 loop spans 16 amino acids. The germline CDR1 and CDR2 sequences are SGHRS and YFSETQ. With 7 bases clipped from V and 0 bases from J, the junction kept 9 bases outside the gene matches. CDR3 in DNA: TGCGCCAGCCGGGGTAACACAGGGGGCTCTGGAAACACCATATATTTT. Its translation is CASRGNTGGSGNTIYF.

This clone was found once. The chain uses TRBV19 and TRBJ2-5; 12 positions match TRBD2. The J call is doubtful: the DNA matches TRBJ2-7 better. In germline, CDR1 is LNHDA, CDR2 SQIVND (reference sequence). This CDR3 has 17 residues. In nucleotides, the CDR3 is TGTGCCAGTAGTATAGGAGGGCTCGGGACTAGCGGGTACGAGCAGTACTTC. This codes for CASSIGGLGTSGYEQYF.

This clone was counted between two and nine times. An end of the junction differs from the germline gene, which may be a read error. The chain couples TRBV7-7 to TRBJ2-1, with 14 bases lining up with TRBD2. The CDR3 has 16 amino acids. From germline, CDR1 is SSHAT and CDR2 FNYEAQ (reference sequence). Here the CDR3 DNA reads TGTGCTAGCAGCCAGGGACTAGCGGGGGTTTACAATGAGCAGTTCTTC. Translating it yields CASSQGLAGVYNEQFF.

This clone appeared a few times. The rearrangement joins TRBV29-1 to TRBJ1-1, with D possibly being TRBD1 (6 bases). V lost 4 bases and J 0 bases, leaving 12 bases between the germline ends. Germline V gene sequence: CDR1 SQVTM, CDR2 ANQGSEA. This CDR3 is built from 14 residues. The CDR3 nucleotides are TGCAGCGTTGCGGGACACCTCATGAACACTGAAGCTTTCTTT. Protein product: CSVAGHLMNTEAFF.

This sequence joins TRBV7-2 and TRBJ1-5, with TRBD1 matching 9 bases. This CDR3 comprises 17 residues. Germline V gene data show CDR1 as SGHTA and CDR2 as FQGNSA. V lost 4 bases, J lost 2 bases, and 9 bases stayed unmatched. CDR3 DNA sequence: TGTGCCAGCAGCTCTGACAGGGGGGGTGAAGGCAATCAGCCCCAGCATTTT. This encodes CASSSDRGGEGNQPQHF.

The CDR3 is CASSLEIRVATNEKLFF. For the CDR3, the DNA is TGTGCCAGCAGCTTAGAAATCAGGGTTGCAACTAATGAAAAACTGTTTTTT. This rearrangement joins TRBV7-9 to TRBJ1-4; tentatively, D is TRBD1 (5 bases). The CDR3 runs to 17 residues. Deletions cut 1 base from V and 0 bases from J, with 12 bases between. Germline-derived CDR1 and CDR2 are SEHNR and FQNEAQ (reference sequence).

The V call is TRBV7-2, the J call TRBJ2-3; D gene ambiguous. This CDR3 is 12 amino acids long. Trimming stripped 4 bases from V and 5 bases from J, with 7 bases between. From germline, CDR1 is SGHTA and CDR2 FQGNSA. The CDR3 protein is CASSSLRDTQYF. Written as DNA, the CDR3 is TGTGCCAGCAGCTCCCTAAGAGATACGCAGTATTTT.